This record looks at one T cell receptor (beta chain) sequence and its context. The junction does not match germline at one end; this may be a read error. Study processing details: ImmunoSEQ output lacked quality scores and full-length reads, limiting matched filtering. Sequencing was performed with immunoSEQ multiplex PCR; in TCRdb, only in-frame clones are kept and a portion is missing. V and J calls and clone size are copied from that table; D and trimming were computed from the DNA. The sample lists around 2.1 million clones; nearly 97% were seen once. This entry belongs to a study of shared clonotypes between healthy human individuals. Looking at the study overall: Aged between 18 and 49, the donors were a couple of women and three men. CD4 naive and memory got three plates each, CD8 naive two, CD8 memory one.

The sequencing sample was made of naive CD4+ T cells sorted from blood. Subset: CD45RA+ positively selected. The clonotype originates from a man aged 18 to 35 in good health.

CDR3 protein: CASTLTGGQIYGYTF. The CDR3 DNA sequence: TGTGCCAGCACCTTAACAGGGGGGCAGATCTATGGCTACACCTTC. This chain uses TRBV7-2 with TRBJ1-2, with 8 bases identical to TRBD1. Germline CDR1 reads SGHTA; CDR2 reads FQGNSA. The CDR3 loop spans 15 amino acids.